This T cell receptor (beta chain) was retrieved from a study of T cell changes during pregnancy in multiple sclerosis. Germline V gene sequence: CDR1 MDHEN, CDR2 SYDVKM. The trim removed 7 bases at V and 14 bases at J, leaving 8 bases unmatched. There are 11 residues in the CDR3. Produced via immunoSEQ multiplex PCR; TCRdb's table is partial and in-frame only. Of fewer than 40,000 clones listed, around 90% are singletons. The chain carries TRBV28 and TRBJ1-1, with 9 bases lining up with TRBD1. The sequenced sample was CD4+ T cells from peripheral blood mononuclear cells, obtained after pregnancy. This receptor was taken from a female donor in good health, enrolled as a control in a pregnancy study. Written as DNA, the CDR3 is TGTGCCAGCACCATCAGGACAGGGGCATTCTTT. Its translation: CASTIRTGAFF.